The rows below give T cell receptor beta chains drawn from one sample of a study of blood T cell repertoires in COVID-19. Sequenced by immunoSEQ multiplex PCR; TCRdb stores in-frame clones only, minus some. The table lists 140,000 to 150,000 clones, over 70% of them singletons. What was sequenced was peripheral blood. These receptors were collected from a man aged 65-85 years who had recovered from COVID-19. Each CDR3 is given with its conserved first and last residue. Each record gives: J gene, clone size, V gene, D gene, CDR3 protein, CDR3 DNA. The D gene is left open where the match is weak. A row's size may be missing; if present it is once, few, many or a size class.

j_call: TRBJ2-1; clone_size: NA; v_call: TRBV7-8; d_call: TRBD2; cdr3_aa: CASSTLAGASNEQFF; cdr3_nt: TGTGCCAGCAGCACACTAGCGGGAGCTTCCAATGAGCAGTTCTTC
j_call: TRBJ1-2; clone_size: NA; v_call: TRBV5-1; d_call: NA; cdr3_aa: CASSLGTRVNYGYTF; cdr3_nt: TGCGCCAGCAGCTTGGGGACCAGGGTGAACTATGGCTACACCTTC
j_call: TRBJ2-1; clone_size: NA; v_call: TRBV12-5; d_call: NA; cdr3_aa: CASGEDEGSYNEQFF; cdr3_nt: TGTGCTAGTGGGGAGGACGAGGGTTCCTACAATGAGCAGTTCTTC
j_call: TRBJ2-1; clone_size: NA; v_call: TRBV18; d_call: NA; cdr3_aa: CASSPPRGSSLNEQFF; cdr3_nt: TGTGCCAGCTCACCACCGAGAGGGAGTAGTCTCAATGAGCAGTTCTTC
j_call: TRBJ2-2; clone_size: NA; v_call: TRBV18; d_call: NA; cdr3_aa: CASSTDSNTGELFF; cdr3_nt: TGTGCCAGCTCCACTGACTCGAACACCGGGGAGCTGTTTTTT
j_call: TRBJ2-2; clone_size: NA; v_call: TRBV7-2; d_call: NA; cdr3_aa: CASSPQGGAGVTGELFF; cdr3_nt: TGTGCCAGCAGCCCCCAGGGGGGAGCGGGAGTCACCGGGGAGCTGTTTTTT
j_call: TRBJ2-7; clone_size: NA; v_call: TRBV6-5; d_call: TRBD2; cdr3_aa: CASSYSKLAGGYEQYF; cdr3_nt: TGTGCCAGCAGTTACTCGAAACTAGCGGGAGGTTACGAGCAGTACTTC
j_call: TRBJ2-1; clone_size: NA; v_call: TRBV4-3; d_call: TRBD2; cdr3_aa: CASSQGGSSYNEQFF; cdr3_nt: TGCGCCAGCAGCCAAGGCGGGAGCTCCTACAATGAGCAGTTCTTC
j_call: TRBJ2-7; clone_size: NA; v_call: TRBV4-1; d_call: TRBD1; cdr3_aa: CASSQVQGPSYEQYF; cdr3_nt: TGCGCCAGCAGCCAAGTACAGGGGCCCTCCTACGAGCAGTACTTC
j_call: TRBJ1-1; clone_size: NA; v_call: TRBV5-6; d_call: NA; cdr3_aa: CASSLPPGTSKSIKAFF; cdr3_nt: TGTGCCAGCAGCTTGCCCCCAGGGACTTCGAAGAGTATCAAAGCTTTCTTT
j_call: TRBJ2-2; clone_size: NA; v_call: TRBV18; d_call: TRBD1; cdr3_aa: CASSPTGTGRNTGELFF; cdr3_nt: TGTGCCAGCTCACCGACAGGGACAGGGAGGAACACCGGGGAGCTGTTTTTT
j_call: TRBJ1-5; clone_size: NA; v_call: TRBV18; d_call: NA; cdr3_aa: CASSRTGNEPQHF; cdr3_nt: TGTGCCAGCTCACGAACAGGGAATGAGCCCCAGCATTTT
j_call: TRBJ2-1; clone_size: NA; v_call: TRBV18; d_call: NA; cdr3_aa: CASSPAEPYNEQFF; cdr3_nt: TGTGCCAGCTCACCGGCGGAGCCGTACAATGAGCAGTTCTTC
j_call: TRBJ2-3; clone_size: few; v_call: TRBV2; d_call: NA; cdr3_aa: CASTPGRSTDTQYF; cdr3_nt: TGTGCCAGCACGCCGGGGAGATCCACAGATACGCAGTATTTT
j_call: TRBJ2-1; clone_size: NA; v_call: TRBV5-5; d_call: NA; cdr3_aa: CASSSGEGRQFF; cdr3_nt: TGTGCCAGCAGTTCAGGGGAGGGACGGCAGTTCTTC
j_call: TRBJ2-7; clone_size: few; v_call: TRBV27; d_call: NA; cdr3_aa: CASSETNRITYEQYF; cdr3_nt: TGTGCCAGCAGTGAAACCAACAGGATTACCTACGAGCAGTACTTC
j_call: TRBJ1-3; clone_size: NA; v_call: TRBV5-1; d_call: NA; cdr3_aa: CASSSALESAGGNTIYF; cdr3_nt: TGCGCCAGCAGCTCGGCCCTGGAGTCTGCTGGTGGAAACACCATATATTTT
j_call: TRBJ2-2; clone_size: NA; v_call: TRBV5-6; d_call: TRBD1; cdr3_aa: CASSPGTGRTGELFF; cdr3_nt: TGTGCCAGCAGCCCCGGGACAGGGCGAACCGGGGAGCTGTTTTTT
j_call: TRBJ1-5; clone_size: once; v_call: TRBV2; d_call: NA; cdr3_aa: CASSGYEYSNQPQHF; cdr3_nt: TGTGCCAGCAGTGGGTACGAGTATAGCAATCAGCCCCAGCATTTT
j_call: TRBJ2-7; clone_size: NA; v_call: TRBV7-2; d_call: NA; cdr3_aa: CASSPQASGSEQYF; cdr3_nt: TGTGCCAGCAGCCCTCAGGCGTCAGGATCCGAGCAGTACTTC
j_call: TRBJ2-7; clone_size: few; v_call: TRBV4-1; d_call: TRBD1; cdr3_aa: CASRGTGSYEQYF; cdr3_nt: TGCGCCAGCAGAGGGACAGGTTCCTACGAGCAGTACTTC
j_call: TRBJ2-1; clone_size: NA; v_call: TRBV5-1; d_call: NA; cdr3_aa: CASSLVLLALSSYNEQFF; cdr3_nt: TGCGCCAGCAGCTTGGTCCTACTAGCCCTGAGCTCCTACAATGAGCAGTTCTTC
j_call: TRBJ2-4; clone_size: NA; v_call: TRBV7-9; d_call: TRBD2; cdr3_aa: CASRRLAENIQYF; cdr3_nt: TGTGCCAGCCGCCGACTAGCGGAAAACATTCAGTACTTC
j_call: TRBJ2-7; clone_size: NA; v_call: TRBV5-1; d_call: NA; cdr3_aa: CASSPLLPGYEQYF; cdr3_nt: TGCGCCAGCAGCCCGCTCCTACCGGGCTACGAGCAGTACTTC
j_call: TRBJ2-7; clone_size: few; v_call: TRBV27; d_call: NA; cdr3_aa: CASSLRWGDEQYF; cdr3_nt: TGTGCCAGCAGCCTACGTTGGGGGGACGAGCAGTACTTC
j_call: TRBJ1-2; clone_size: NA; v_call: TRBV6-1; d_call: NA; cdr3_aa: CASSEALWAGHGYTF; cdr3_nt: TGTGCCAGCAGTGAAGCGCTTTGGGCAGGGCATGGCTACACCTTC